This note documents a single TCR beta chain sequence. Its specificity is not known. These data come from a study of T cell responses to AZD1222 COVID-19 vaccine. For the study at large: Second-dose groups at about 4 or about 12 weeks were pooled. General study results and limits: After two AZD1222 doses, spike-specific TCR breadth and depth rose versus day 0. Researchers took repertoire samples only after the peak T cell response had come. The sample set comprised mostly white British donors with more females, and clonal diversity was possibly underestimated.

V shed 3 bases and J shed 0 bases, with 11 bases lying between them. This CDR3 is built from 15 residues. Germline CDR1 and CDR2: LGHDT and YNNKEL (reference sequence). Generated by immunoSEQ multiplex PCR, the TCRdb table keeps only in-frame clones and is missing some. The data contain approximately 20,000 clones, roughly 82% of them singletons. The clonotype originates from an adult in good health. The genes are TRBV3-1 (or the pseudogene TRBV3-2) and TRBJ1-1, with D hard to call. Here the sequenced sample was peripheral blood, taken on day 0 of AZD1222 vaccination. The CDR3 DNA sequence: TGTGCCAGCAGCCAGTCTCTACCGATGAACACTGAAGCTTTCTTT. Its translation: CASSQSLPMNTEAFF.